This T cell receptor (beta chain) is drawn from a study of PD-1 blockade in classical Hodgkin lymphoma. The study, taken as a whole, reports: It was among complete responders that baseline diversity resembled that of newly diagnosed patients. Reports indicated that newly diagnosed patients had lower baseline TCR diversity than healthy donors did. In CD4+ cells, TCR diversity went up significantly by C4D1, but in CD8+ cells it did not. No one has yet defined what causes the repertoire differences, which may be disease activity or prior therapy.

To note about this clone: The antigen is undetermined.

Time point of the sample: cycle 4 day 1 (C4D1), after less than 7 weeks of nivolumab. Exposure to brentuximab vedotin varied, and each patient had relapsed following autologous stem cell transplantation. Profiled with immunoSEQ multiplex PCR; TCRdb holds only in-frame clones, not every one. The sample consists of 6,500 to 9,000 clones, about 70% of them appearing once. The source is a human donor with classical Hodgkin lymphoma. The sample was peripheral blood mononuclear cells (PBMCs), taken before the fourth cycle of nivolumab.

The CDR3 is CASSSLYEQYF. The CDR3 DNA reads as TGTGCCAGCAGCTCACTCTACGAGCAGTACTTC. The rearrangement joins TRBV5-4 to TRBJ2-7; D is undetermined. Germline values: CDR1 SGHNT, CDR2 YYREEE (reference sequence). The V gene lost 3 bases and the J gene lost 3 bases, with 4 bases spanning the gap. CDR3 length equals 11 residues.